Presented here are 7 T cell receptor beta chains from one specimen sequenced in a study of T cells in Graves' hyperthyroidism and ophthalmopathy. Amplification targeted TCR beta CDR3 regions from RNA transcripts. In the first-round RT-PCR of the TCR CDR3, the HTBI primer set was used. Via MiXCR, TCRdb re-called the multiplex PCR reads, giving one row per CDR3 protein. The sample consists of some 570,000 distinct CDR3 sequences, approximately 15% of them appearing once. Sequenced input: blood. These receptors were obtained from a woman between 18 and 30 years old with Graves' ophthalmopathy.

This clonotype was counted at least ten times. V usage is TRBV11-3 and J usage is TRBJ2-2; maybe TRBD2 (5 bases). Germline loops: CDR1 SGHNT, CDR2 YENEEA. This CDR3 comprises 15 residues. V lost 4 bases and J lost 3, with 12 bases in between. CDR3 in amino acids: CASSSGQRDTGELFF. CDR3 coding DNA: TGTGCCAGCAGCTCCGGGCAGAGGGACACCGGGGAGCTGTTTTTT.

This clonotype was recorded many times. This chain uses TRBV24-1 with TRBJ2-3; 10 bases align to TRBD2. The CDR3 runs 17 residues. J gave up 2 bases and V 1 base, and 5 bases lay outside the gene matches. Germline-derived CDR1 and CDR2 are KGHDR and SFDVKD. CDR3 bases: TGTGCCACCAGTGATTTTCCAGCGGGAGGGCCCACAGATACGCAGTATTTT. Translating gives CATSDFPAGGPTDTQYF.

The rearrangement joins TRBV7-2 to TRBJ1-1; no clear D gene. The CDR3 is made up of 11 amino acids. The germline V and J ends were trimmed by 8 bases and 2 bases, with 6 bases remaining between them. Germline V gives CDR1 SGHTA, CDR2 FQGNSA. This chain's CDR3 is CASRHNTEAFF. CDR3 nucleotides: TGTGCCAGCCGACACAACACTGAAGCTTTCTTT.

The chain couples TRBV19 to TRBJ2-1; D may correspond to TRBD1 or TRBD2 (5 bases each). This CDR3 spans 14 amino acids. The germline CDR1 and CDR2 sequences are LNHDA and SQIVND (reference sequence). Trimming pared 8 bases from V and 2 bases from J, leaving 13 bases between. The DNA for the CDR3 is TGTGCCAGTCATGGGGGATTCCCCTACAATGAGCAGTTCTTC. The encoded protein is CASHGGFPYNEQFF. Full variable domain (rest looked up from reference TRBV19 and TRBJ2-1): DGGITQSPKYLFRKEGQNVTLSCEQNLNHDAMYWYRQDPGQGLRLIYYSQIVNDFQKGDIAEGYSVSREKKESFPLTVTSAQKNPTAFYLCASHGGFPYNEQFFGPGTRLTVL.

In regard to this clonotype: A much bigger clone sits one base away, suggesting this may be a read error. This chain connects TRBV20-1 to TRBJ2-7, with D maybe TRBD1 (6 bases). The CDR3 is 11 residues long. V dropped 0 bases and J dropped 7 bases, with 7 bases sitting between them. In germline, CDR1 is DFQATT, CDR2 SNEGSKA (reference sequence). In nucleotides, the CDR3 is TGCAGTGCTAGAGAGGGGGCGGAGCAGTACTTC. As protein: CSAREGAEQYF.

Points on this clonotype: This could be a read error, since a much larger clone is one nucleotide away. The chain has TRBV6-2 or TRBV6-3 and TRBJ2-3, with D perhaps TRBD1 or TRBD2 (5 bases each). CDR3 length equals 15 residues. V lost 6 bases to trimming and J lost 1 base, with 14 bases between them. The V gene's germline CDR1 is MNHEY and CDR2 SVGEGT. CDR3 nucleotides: TGTGCCAGCAGGCAAGGAGGCAGGGGCACAGATACGCAGTATTTT. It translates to CASRQGGRGTDTQYF.

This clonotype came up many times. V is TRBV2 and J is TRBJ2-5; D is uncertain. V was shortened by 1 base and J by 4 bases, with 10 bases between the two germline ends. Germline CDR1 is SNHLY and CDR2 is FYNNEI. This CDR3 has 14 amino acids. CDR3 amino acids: CASSEGLPGETQYF. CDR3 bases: TGTGCCAGCAGTGAAGGCCTCCCAGGAGAGACCCAGTACTTC.